The T cell receptor beta chain under discussion was sequenced for a study of blood T cell repertoires in COVID-19. On the study more broadly: Collection of acute and convalescent COVID-19 samples took place in the United States, Italy and Spain.

This clone was found a few times. The table came from immunoSEQ multiplex PCR; TCRdb's copy has only in-frame clones and leaves some out. The sample yields approximately 50,000 clones, 85% seen once. The sequenced sample was peripheral blood. The sequence came from a human donor in a cohort sampled during active COVID-19.

The CDR3 DNA reads TGTGCCAGCAGCTTTCAACTGACAGAGACTTATGGCTACACCTTC. This translates into CASSFQLTETYGYTF. The chain has TRBV5-5 and TRBJ1-2; tentative D call: TRBD1 (5 bases). The CDR3 consists of 15 residues. Germline values: CDR1 SGHKS, CDR2 YYEKEE (reference sequence). Between the trimmed V and J ends, which lost 2 bases and 5 bases, there was a span of 16 bases.